This T cell receptor beta chain was captured by sequencing in a study of beta chain features in type 1 diabetes. Study conclusions and caveats: It was possible that PCR favored shorter templates, equally so in patients and controls. The naive, central memory and Treg TCRB repertoires showed an apparent similarity that was greater among patients than among healthy donors. Within each of all four CD4+ subsets, Type 1 diabetes patients had TCRB CDR3s that were moderately but significantly shorter.

The authors reverse transcribed all of the isolated RNA, so sequencing captured expressed TCRB transcripts. Assay: immunoSEQ multiplex PCR; the TCRdb copy retains only in-frame clones and omits some. The table includes some 290,000 clones, approximately 25% detected once. On this clone: As yet, its antigen is unknown.

This clonotype originated in a woman in her 30s with type 1 diabetes. Sequencing was done on a sample of naive CD4+ T cells from blood.

The CDR3 region is CASSLAHGELFF. Written as DNA, the CDR3 is TGTGCCAGCAGCTTGGCCCACGGGGAGCTGTTTTTT. This rearrangement joins TRBV5-6 to TRBJ2-2, with D unresolved. CDR1 and CDR2 (germline): SGHDT, YYEEEE. This CDR3 is built from 12 residues. Deletions cut 0 bases from V and 7 bases from J, with 4 bases between.